The T cell receptor (beta chain) described here comes from a study of early T cells in non-severe SARS-CoV-2 infection. Background on the study: Sequencing used unsorted whole-blood bulk RNA, so chains lack pairing. Findings and caveats of the study: A preference for anti-spike CD8 responses marked VDJdb matching, which missed private and CD4 specificities.

This clonotype was seen more than once but under ten times. What it recognizes is unknown. Trimming cost V 5 bases and J 5 bases; bases outside gene matches: 9. The CDR3 runs to 14 residues. Germline-derived CDR1 and CDR2 are DFQATT and SNEGSKA (reference sequence). Unique molecular identifiers were added to individual cDNA molecules. TCRdb redid the calling of the 5' RACE reads with MiXCR, one entry per CDR3 protein. The sample shows tens of thousands of distinct CDR3 sequences, more than 12% of them seen only once. This clonotype was sampled from an adult who was a healthcare worker with PCR-confirmed SARS-CoV-2 infection or an uninfected control (not recorded which). The sequenced sample was whole blood, obtained at baseline. V and J are TRBV20-1 and TRBJ2-1, with 7 bases fitting TRBD2. CDR3 sequence: CSAPTQRGNNEQFF. CDR3 DNA: TGCAGTGCTCCCACCCAGCGGGGCAACAATGAGCAGTTCTTC.